These 30 T cell receptor beta chains share one sample of origin, sequenced in a study of cytomegalovirus exposure and HLA in healthy donors. The PCR ran on 60 Vbeta and 13 Jbeta primers. The method was immunoSEQ multiplex PCR; TCRdb's version includes in-frame clones alone and lacks a portion of them. The table has about 140,000 clones, over 70% seen once. What was sequenced was PBMCs. Receptor source: a man aged 25-45 years in good health and CMV-seronegative.

The chain joins TRBV6-6 to TRBJ2-7; the match to TRBD2 covers 9 bases. Germline lookup yields CDR1 MNHNY and CDR2 SVGAGI (reference sequence). The CDR3 covers 15 residues. J was trimmed by 5 bases and V by 6 bases; bases with no gene match: 11. DNA of the CDR3: TGTGCCAGCAGGACTGGGGCGGGAGGGCTCCACGAGCAGTACTTC. Encoded protein: CASRTGAGGLHEQYF.

The genes are TRBV5-6 and TRBJ2-5, with D maybe TRBD2 (5 bases). CDR3 length: 14 residues. Germline-derived CDR1 and CDR2 are SGHDT and YYEEEE. Trimming cost V 0 bases and J 2 bases, with 8 bases left between them. The CDR3, as DNA: TGTGCCAGCAGCTTGGGAGGGCGACAAGAGACCCAGTACTTC. It encodes CASSLGGRQETQYF.

The genes are TRBV5-1 and TRBJ2-7, with a possible D match to TRBD2 (6 bases). There are 15 residues in the CDR3. CDR1 and CDR2 from the germline V gene are SGHRS and YFSETQ. Between the trimmed V and J ends, which lost 0 bases and 3 bases, there was a span of 13 bases. CDR3 nucleotide sequence: TGCGCCAGCAGCTTGGAGGGAGGAGGGATCTACGAGCAGTACTTC. Encoded protein: CASSLEGGGIYEQYF.

This chain connects TRBV2 to TRBJ1-3; D gene unclear. Germline CDR1 and CDR2: SNHLY and FYNNEI. The CDR3 has 13 amino acids. V gave up 6 bases and J gave up 3 bases, with 9 bases separating them. The CDR3 bases are TGTGCCAGCAGGAGGGCATATGGAAACACCATATATTTT. Translated, it gives CASRRAYGNTIYF.

This sequence joins TRBV6-5 and TRBJ1-4; 9 bases fit TRBD1. Looked up from germline, CDR1 is MNHEY and CDR2 is SVGAGI. There are 14 residues in the CDR3. V dropped 5 bases and J dropped 8; count of bases not matched to a gene: 6. In DNA form, the CDR3 reads TGTGCCAGCAGTACGGGACAGGGTAACGAAAAACTGTTTTTT. Its translation: CASSTGQGNEKLFF.

The rearrangement links TRBV2 to TRBJ2-1, with no clear D. The CDR3 sequence is 13 residues long. V gave up 1 base and J gave up 3 bases, with 4 bases separating them. CDR1 is SNHLY and CDR2 is FYNNEI in the germline V gene. CDR3 sequence (DNA): TGTGCCAGCAGTGAAGTACACTACAATGAGCAGTTCTTC. This codes for CASSEVHYNEQFF. The full variable domain, rest sourced from reference TRBV2 and TRBJ2-1, is EPEVTQTPSHQVTQMGQEVILRCVPISNHLYFYWYRQILGQKVEFLVSFYNNEISEKSEIFDDQFSVERPDGSNFTLKIRSTKLEDSAMYFCASSEVHYNEQFFGPGTRLTVL.

The V gene is TRBV9, the J gene TRBJ2-1; 9 positions match TRBD1. V shed 3 bases, J shed 5 bases, and the junction held 9 bases outside the gene matches. The CDR3 sequence is 16 residues long. Per germline, CDR1 SGDLS and CDR2 YYNGEE. In DNA, the CDR3 is TGTGCCAGCAGCGCGGGGACCGGGACAGGGAACAATGAGCAGTTCTTC. It specifies CASSAGTGTGNNEQFF.

The chain joins TRBV5-1 to TRBJ2-5; no reliable D call. The end of the DNA fits TRBJ2-7 better, so the J call may be wrong. The CDR3 has 14 residues. CDR1 and CDR2 from the germline V gene are SGHRS and YFSETQ. CDR3 protein: CASSLTSDPYEQYF. In DNA form, the CDR3 reads TGCGCCAGCAGCTTGACAAGCGACCCCTACGAGCAGTACTTC.

This clone was observed a single time. The chain joins TRBV7-2 to TRBJ2-5; 9 positions agree with TRBD2. The end of the DNA fits TRBJ2-7 better, so the J call may be wrong. This CDR3 contains 13 residues. CDR1 is SGHTA and CDR2 is FQGNSA in the germline V gene. The CDR3 spells CASSRQREDEQYF. In DNA, the CDR3 is TGTGCCAGCAGCCGACAGCGGGAGGACGAGCAGTACTTC.

The chain couples TRBV27 to TRBJ2-2, with 10 nucleotides matching TRBD2. Germline V CDR1 and CDR2: MNHEY, SMNVEV (reference sequence). Losses at the gene ends were 7 bases for V and 7 bases for J; bases not matched to a gene: 12. This CDR3 has 16 amino acids. The CDR3 DNA follows: TGTGCCAGCAAGACAAACCTAGCGGGAGAACGCGGGGAGCTGTTTTTT. It codes for CASKTNLAGERGELFF.

This rearrangement joins TRBV4-1 to TRBJ2-2, with TRBD1 matching 9 bases. The CDR3 extends over 18 amino acids. Looked up from germline, CDR1 is MGHRA and CDR2 is YSYEKL. The V and J ends lost 0 bases and 4 bases, in that order; junction bases with no gene match: 9. As DNA, the CDR3 is TGCGCCAGCAGCCAAGAGATGACGACAGGGGGTTCCACCGGGGAGCTGTTTTTT. Protein product: CASSQEMTTGGSTGELFF.

This chain links TRBV28 with TRBJ1-2; 7 nucleotides align to TRBD1. The V gene end was trimmed by 4 bases and the J gene end by 3 bases; junction bases not matched to a gene: 2. This CDR3 comprises 13 residues. Per germline, CDR1 MDHEN and CDR2 SYDVKM. CDR3 coding DNA: TGTGCCAGCAGTTCACAGGGGTACTATGGCTACACCTTC. Residues: CASSSQGYYGYTF.

This clone was seen more than once but under ten times. V usage is TRBV5-4 and J usage is TRBJ1-4, with no clear D. The CDR3 extends over 13 amino acids. V shed 4 bases and J shed 8 bases, with 12 bases lying between them. Germline V gives CDR1 SGHNT, CDR2 YYREEE (reference sequence). The CDR3 reads CASSINTEEKLFF. The DNA for the CDR3 is TGTGCCAGCAGCATAAACACGGAGGAAAAACTGTTTTTT.

This clone counts as medium-sized. The chain employs TRBV9 and TRBJ2-5; possible D gene TRBD1, 7 bases. Germline CDR1 and CDR2: SGDLS and YYNGEE. The V end lost 3 bases, the J end lost 2 bases, and 11 bases lay between the germline ends. The CDR3 covers 14 residues. CDR3 region: CASSAGGTQETQYF. CDR3 nucleotides: TGTGCCAGCAGCGCAGGGGGGACTCAAGAGACCCAGTACTTC.

V and J are TRBV2 and TRBJ2-3, with unresolved D. Per the germline V gene, CDR1 is SNHLY and CDR2 is FYNNEI. V dropped 7 bases and J dropped 2 bases, with 13 bases sitting between them. CDR3 length: 14 amino acids. The CDR3: CASTRGGTTDTQYF. The DNA of the CDR3 is TGTGCCAGCACCCGTGGCGGAACCACAGATACGCAGTATTTT. Drawing the rest from reference TRBV2 and TRBJ2-3, the complete variable domain is EPEVTQTPSHQVTQMGQEVILRCVPISNHLYFYWYRQILGQKVEFLVSFYNNEISEKSEIFDDQFSVERPDGSNFTLKIRSTKLEDSAMYFCASTRGGTTDTQYFGPGTRLTVL.

This clone was observed a few times. This chain joins TRBV6-1 and TRBJ1-1; maybe TRBD1 (6 bases). V lost 7 bases and J 6 bases, leaving 18 bases between the germline ends. There are 14 residues in the CDR3. CDR1 MNHNS and CDR2 SASEGT come from the germline V gene. CDR3 DNA: TGTGCCAGCACCCTCGGAGGGGGGGTCTCTGAAGCTTTCTTT. This encodes CASTLGGGVSEAFF.

Here the CDR3 DNA reads TGTGCCAGCAGGGTGGGACTAGCGGGCTCCTACGAGCAGTACTTC. Protein: CASRVGLAGSYEQYF. The chain joins TRBV2 to TRBJ2-5, with 12 bases fitting TRBD2. With the DNA end fitting TRBJ2-7 better, the J assignment may be wrong. The length of the CDR3 is 15 residues. CDR1 and CDR2 from the germline V gene are SNHLY and FYNNEI.

This clone was found once. J is TRBJ1-1 and V is TRBV15; TRBD1 is a possible D gene (6 bases). This CDR3 has 14 amino acids. The germline gives CDR1 LNHNV, CDR2 YYDKDF (reference sequence). With 8 bases removed from V and 0 bases from J, the gap between germline ends came to 13 bases. This chain's CDR3 is CATQGGFMNTEAFF. CDR3 sequence (DNA): TGTGCCACCCAAGGGGGATTCATGAACACTGAAGCTTTCTTT.

The J gene is TRBJ2-3, the V gene TRBV18, with 8 nucleotides matching TRBD2. V lost 4 bases to trimming and J lost 4 bases; unmatched junction nucleotides: 7. Germline CDR1 reads KGHSH; CDR2 reads LQKENI. The CDR3 contains 15 residues. The CDR3 bases are TGTGCCAGCTCACAGCCCAGCGGGAGCCCAGATACGCAGTATTTT. Its translation is CASSQPSGSPDTQYF.

V is TRBV6-1 and J is TRBJ2-7; 12 nucleotides match TRBD2. Trimming at V came to 4 bases and at J to 0 bases, leaving 4 bases not matched to a gene. Germline CDR1 and CDR2: MNHNS and SASEGT. The CDR3 is made up of 16 amino acids. Here the CDR3 DNA reads TGTGCCAGCAGTGCCAAGACTAGCGGGAGCTCCTACGAGCAGTACTTC. Translating it yields CASSAKTSGSSYEQYF.

This clone occurred once. The V and J genes are TRBV14 and TRBJ2-3, with D unclear. V was shortened by 1 base and J by 2 bases, with 13 bases between the two germline ends. The CDR3 contains 16 residues. CDR1 SGHDN and CDR2 FVKESK come from the germline V gene. CDR3 nucleotides: TGTGCCAGCAGCCAAGTCCAAGAGGCCGCCACAGATACGCAGTATTTT. The encoded protein is CASSQVQEAATDTQYF.

The rearrangement uses TRBV28 and TRBJ2-3, with 8 nucleotides matching TRBD1. The CDR3 consists of 17 residues. Trimming removed 2 bases from V and 0 bases from J; junction bases left unmatched: 7. Germline V gene sequence: CDR1 MDHEN, CDR2 SYDVKM. This CDR3 reads CASSLGTGFTSTDTQYF. In DNA form, the CDR3 reads TGTGCCAGCAGTTTAGGGACAGGATTTACTAGCACAGATACGCAGTATTTT.

V and J are TRBV19 and TRBJ1-5, with D possibly being TRBD1 (5 bases). The germline CDR1 and CDR2 sequences are LNHDA and SQIVND (reference sequence). V lost 4 bases and J lost 4, with 8 bases in between. The CDR3 covers 13 residues. Here the CDR3 DNA reads TGTGCCAGTAGTACGACAGTTAATCAGCCCCAGCATTTT. Residues: CASSTTVNQPQHF.

J is TRBJ1-1 and V is TRBV7-9, with D unresolved. Per germline, CDR1 SEHNR and CDR2 FQNEAQ (reference sequence). CDR3 length equals 12 residues. Trimming took off 3 bases at V and 4 bases at J, with 6 bases between the two ends. CDR3: CASSFIATEAFF. The CDR3 region has the DNA TGTGCCAGCAGCTTCATAGCCACTGAAGCTTTCTTT.

V usage is TRBV28 and J usage is TRBJ1-1, with TRBD1 identical over 9 bases. The germline V gene encodes CDR1 MDHEN and CDR2 SYDVKM. V lost 10 bases and J lost 6; bases outside the gene matches: 15. The CDR3 runs 15 residues. CDR3 amino acids: CATYTSGTGIAEAFF. The CDR3 DNA reads as TGTGCCACCTACACTTCCGGGACAGGGATCGCTGAAGCTTTCTTT.

The sample holds a few counts of this clone. The rearrangement uses TRBV6-6 and TRBJ2-3; 7 bases agree with TRBD1. V dropped 3 bases and J dropped 4; count of bases not matched to a gene: 1. CDR1 MNHNY and CDR2 SVGAGI come from the germline V gene (reference sequence). The CDR3 totals 13 residues. CDR3 in amino acids: CASSYTGADTQYF. The CDR3 nucleotides are TGTGCCAGCAGTTATACAGGGGCAGATACGCAGTATTTT.

The chain couples TRBV5-4 to TRBJ2-3; 10 bases line up with TRBD2. The ends lost 4 bases at V and 5 bases at J; junction bases unmatched: 10. Germline values: CDR1 SGHNT, CDR2 YYREEE (reference sequence). There are 16 residues in the CDR3. The CDR3, as DNA: TGTGCCAGCAGCCAAGTGAGGGCTAGCGGGAGAGATACGCAGTATTTT. Protein product: CASSQVRASGRDTQYF.

V gene TRBV10-3 combines with J gene TRBJ1-2; D remains ambiguous. Trimming removed 6 bases at V and 2 bases at J, with 7 bases between. From germline, CDR1 is ENHRY and CDR2 SYGVKD. This CDR3 region has 12 residues. The CDR3 DNA sequence: TGTGCCATCAGCGCGGGGAACTATGGCTACACCTTC. This sequence encodes CAISAGNYGYTF.

The genes are TRBV6-4 and TRBJ1-1, with TRBD1 identical over 7 bases. This CDR3 spans 13 amino acids. V shed 6 bases and J 3 bases; nucleotides not matched to a gene: 4. Germline V lookup: CDR1 MRHNA, CDR2 SNTAGT. CDR3 nucleotide sequence: TGTGCCAGCAGCATCGACAGGGACACTGAAGCTTTCTTT. Protein: CASSIDRDTEAFF.

The CDR3 DNA sequence: TGTGCCACCCTGACTCCAGGGATCCACGAGCAGTACTTC. Its protein product is CATLTPGIHEQYF. The chain carries TRBV19 and TRBJ2-5, with a weak D call TRBD1 (5 bases). The J call may not be correct, given that the DNA end is closer to TRBJ2-7. CDR1 and CDR2 (germline): LNHDA, SQIVND (reference sequence). This CDR3 region has 13 residues.